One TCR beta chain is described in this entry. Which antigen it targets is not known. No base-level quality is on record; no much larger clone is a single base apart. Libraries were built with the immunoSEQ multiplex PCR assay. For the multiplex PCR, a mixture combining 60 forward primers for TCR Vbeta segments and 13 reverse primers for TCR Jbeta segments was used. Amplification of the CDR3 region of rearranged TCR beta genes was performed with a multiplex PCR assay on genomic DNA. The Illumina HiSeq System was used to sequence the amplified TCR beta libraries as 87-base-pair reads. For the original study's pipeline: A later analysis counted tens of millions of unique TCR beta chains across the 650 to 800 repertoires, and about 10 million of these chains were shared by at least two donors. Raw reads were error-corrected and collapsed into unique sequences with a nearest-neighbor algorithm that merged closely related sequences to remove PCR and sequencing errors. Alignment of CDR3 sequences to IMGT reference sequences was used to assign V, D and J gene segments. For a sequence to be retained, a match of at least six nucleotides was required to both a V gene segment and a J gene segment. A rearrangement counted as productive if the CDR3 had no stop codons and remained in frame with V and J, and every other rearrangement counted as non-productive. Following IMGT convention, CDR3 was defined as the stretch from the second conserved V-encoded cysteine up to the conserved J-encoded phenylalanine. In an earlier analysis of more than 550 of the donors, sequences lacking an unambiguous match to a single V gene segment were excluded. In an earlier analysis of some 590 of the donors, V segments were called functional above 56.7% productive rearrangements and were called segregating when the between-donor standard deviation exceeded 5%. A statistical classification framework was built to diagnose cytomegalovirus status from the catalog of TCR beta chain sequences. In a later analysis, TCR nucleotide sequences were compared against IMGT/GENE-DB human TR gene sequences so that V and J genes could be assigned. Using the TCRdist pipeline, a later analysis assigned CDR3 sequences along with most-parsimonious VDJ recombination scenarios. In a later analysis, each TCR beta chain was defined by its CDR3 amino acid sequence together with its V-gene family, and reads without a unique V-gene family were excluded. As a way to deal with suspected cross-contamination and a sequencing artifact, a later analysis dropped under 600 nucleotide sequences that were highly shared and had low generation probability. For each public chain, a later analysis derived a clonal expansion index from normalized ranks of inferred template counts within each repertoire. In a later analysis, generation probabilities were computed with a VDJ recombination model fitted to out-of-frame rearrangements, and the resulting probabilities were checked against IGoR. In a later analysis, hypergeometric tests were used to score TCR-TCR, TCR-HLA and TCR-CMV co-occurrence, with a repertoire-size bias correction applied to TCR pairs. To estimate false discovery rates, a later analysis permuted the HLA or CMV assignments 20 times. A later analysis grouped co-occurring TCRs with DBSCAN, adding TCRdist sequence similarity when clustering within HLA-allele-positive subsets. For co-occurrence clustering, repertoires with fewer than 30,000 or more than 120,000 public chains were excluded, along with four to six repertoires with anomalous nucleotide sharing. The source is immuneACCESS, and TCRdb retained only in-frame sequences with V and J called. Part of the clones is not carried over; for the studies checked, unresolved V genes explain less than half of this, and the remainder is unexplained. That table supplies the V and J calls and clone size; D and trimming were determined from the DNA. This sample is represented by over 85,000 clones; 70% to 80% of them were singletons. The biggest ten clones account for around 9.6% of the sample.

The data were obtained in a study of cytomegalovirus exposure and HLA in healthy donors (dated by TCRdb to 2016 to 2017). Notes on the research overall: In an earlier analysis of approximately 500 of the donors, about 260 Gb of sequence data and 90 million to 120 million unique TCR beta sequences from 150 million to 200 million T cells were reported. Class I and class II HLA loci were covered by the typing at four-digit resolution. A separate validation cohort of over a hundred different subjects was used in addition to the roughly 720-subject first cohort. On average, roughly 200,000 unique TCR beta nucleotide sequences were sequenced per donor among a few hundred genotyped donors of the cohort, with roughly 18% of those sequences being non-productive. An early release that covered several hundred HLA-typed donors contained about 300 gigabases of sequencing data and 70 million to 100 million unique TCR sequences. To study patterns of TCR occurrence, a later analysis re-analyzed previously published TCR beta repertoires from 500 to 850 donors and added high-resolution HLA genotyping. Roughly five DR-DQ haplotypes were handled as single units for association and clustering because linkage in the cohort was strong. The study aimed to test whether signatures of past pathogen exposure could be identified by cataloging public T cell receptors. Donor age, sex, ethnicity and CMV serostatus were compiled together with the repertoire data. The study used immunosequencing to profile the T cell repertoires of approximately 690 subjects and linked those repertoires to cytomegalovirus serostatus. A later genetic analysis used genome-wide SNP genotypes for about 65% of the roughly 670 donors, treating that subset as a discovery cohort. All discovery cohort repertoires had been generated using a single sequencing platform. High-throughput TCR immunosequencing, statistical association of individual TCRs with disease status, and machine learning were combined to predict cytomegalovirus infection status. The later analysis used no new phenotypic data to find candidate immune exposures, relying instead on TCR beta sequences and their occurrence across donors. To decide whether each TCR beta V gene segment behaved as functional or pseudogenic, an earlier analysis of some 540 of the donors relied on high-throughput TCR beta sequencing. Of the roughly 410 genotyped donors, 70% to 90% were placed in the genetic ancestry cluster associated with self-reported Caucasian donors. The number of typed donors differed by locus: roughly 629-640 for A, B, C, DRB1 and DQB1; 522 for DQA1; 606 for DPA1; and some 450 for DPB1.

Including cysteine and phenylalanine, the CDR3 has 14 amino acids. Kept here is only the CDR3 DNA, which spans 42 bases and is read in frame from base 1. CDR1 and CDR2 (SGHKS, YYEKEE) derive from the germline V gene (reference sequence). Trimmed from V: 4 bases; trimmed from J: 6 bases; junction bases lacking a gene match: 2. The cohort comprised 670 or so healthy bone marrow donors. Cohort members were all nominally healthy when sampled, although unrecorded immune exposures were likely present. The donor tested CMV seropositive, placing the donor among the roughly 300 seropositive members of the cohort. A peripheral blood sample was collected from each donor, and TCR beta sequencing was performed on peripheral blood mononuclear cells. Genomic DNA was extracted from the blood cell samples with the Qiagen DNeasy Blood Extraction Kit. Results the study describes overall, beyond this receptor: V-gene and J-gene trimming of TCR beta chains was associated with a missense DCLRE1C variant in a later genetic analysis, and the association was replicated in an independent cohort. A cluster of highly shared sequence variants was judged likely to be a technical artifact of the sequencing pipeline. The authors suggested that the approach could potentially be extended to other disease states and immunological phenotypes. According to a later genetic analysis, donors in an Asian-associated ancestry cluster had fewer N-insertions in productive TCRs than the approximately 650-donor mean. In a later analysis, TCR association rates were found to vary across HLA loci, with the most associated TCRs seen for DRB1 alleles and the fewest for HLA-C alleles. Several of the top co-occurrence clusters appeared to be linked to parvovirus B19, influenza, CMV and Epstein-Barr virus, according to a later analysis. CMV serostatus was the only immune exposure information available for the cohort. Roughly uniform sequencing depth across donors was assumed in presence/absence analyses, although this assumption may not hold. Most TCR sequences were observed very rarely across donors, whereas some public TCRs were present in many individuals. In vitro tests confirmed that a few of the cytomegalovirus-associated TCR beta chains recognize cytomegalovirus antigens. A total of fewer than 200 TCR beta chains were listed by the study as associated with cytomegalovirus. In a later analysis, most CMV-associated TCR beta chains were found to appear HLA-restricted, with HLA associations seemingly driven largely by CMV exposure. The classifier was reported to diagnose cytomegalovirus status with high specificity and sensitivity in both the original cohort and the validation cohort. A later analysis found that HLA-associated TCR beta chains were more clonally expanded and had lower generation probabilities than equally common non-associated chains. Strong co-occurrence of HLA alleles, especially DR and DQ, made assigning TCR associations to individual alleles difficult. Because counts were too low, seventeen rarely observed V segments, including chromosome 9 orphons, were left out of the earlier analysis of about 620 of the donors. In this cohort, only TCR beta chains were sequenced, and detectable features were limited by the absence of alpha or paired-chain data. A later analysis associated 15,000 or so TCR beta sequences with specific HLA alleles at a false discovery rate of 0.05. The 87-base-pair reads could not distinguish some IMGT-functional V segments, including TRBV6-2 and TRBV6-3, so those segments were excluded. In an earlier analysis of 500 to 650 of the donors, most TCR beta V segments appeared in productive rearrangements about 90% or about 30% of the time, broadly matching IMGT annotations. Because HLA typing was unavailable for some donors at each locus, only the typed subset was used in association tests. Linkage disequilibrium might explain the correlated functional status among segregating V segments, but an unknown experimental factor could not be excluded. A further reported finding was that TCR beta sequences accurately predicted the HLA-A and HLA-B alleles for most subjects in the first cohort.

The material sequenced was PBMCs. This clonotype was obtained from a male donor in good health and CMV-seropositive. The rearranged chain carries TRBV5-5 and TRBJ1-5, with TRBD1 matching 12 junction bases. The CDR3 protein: CASSGGQGAQPQHF. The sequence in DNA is TGTGCCAGCAGCGGGGGACAGGGGGCTCAGCCCCAGCATTTT.